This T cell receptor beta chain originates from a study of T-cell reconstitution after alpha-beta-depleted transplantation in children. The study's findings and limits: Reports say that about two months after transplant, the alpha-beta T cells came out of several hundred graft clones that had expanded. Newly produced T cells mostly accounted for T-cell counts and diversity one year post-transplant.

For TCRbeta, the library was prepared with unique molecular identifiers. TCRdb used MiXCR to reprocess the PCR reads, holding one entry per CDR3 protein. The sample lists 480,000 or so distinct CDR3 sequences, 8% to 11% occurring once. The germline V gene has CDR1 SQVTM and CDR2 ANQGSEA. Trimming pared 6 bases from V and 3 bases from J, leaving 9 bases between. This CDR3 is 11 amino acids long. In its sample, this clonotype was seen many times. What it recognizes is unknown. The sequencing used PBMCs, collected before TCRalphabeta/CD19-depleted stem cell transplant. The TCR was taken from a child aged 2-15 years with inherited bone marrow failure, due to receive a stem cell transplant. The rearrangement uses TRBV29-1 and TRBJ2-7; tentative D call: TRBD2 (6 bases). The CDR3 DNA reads TGCAGCGTGTCGACTAGCTACGAGCAGTACTTC. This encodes CSVSTSYEQYF.